The source of this T cell receptor (beta chain) is a study of blood T cell repertoires in COVID-19. V dropped 2 bases and J dropped 4; count of bases not matched to a gene: 5. Per germline, CDR1 MNHEY and CDR2 SVGAGI. This CDR3 is 15 amino acids long. Assay used: immunoSEQ multiplex PCR; TCRdb lists only in-frame clones, some missing. The data show some 83,000 clones, with around 84% seen just once and about 8.5% held by the top ten. The TCR originated in an elderly man with active or convalescent COVID-19. This rearrangement joins TRBV6-5 to TRBJ2-1; TRBD2 agrees at 7 bases. Sequencing was carried out using peripheral blood. The CDR3 DNA sequence: TGTGCCAGCAGTTACGAGTCGGGGGGTTACAATGAGCAGTTCTTC. Translating it yields CASSYESGGYNEQFF.